A selection of T cell receptor beta chains follows, all from one sample in a study of early T cells in non-severe SARS-CoV-2 infection. TCRdb independently ran MiXCR on the 5' RACE reads; one entry per CDR3 protein. Of fewer than 30,000 distinct CDR3 sequences listed, less than 6.5% are singletons. Sequenced material: whole blood, taken at baseline. The source of these receptors is an adult who was a healthcare worker with PCR-confirmed SARS-CoV-2 infection or an uninfected control (not recorded which). CDR3s include the opening cysteine and the closing phenylalanine or tryptophan. Fields, in order: J gene, clone size, D gene, V gene, CDR3 protein, CDR3 DNA. A D gene is named only where the DNA matches it firmly. Not all rows give a size; the values are once, few, many and, for expanded clones, a class.

j_gene: TRBJ2-6
abundance: many
d_gene: .
v_gene: TRBV2
CDR3aa: CASGRSSGANVLTF
CDR3nt: TGTGCCAGCGGGCGGAGCTCTGGGGCCAACGTCCTGACTTTC

j_gene: TRBJ2-5
abundance: many
d_gene: .
v_gene: TRBV15
CDR3aa: CATSKRETQYF
CDR3nt: TGTGCCACCAGCAAAAGGGAGACCCAGTACTTC

j_gene: TRBJ2-6
abundance: many
d_gene: TRBD1
v_gene: TRBV12-3/TRBV12-4
CDR3aa: CASSPGQDRNVLTF
CDR3nt: TGTGCCAGCAGTCCCGGACAGGATCGTAACGTCCTGACTTTC

j_gene: TRBJ2-3
abundance: many
d_gene: TRBD2
v_gene: TRBV7-2
CDR3aa: CASQPDPSGGADTQYF
CDR3nt: TGTGCCAGCCAACCTGACCCTAGCGGGGGGGCGGATACGCAGTATTTT

j_gene: TRBJ2-7
abundance: many
d_gene: .
v_gene: TRBV28
CDR3aa: CASSSPFSRVSLYEQYF
CDR3nt: TGTGCCAGCAGTTCCCCATTCAGCCGGGTGTCACTCTACGAGCAGTACTTC

j_gene: TRBJ2-3
abundance: .
d_gene: .
v_gene: TRBV27
CDR3aa: CAASSPVPGGVIDTQYF
CDR3nt: TGTGCGGCCAGCAGTCCCGTGCCCGGAGGGGTCATTGATACGCAGTATTTT

j_gene: TRBJ1-1
abundance: many
d_gene: TRBD1
v_gene: TRBV28
CDR3aa: CASSLQGAFVITEAFF
CDR3nt: TGTGCCAGCAGTTTACAGGGGGCGTTTGTTATCACTGAAGCTTTCTTT

j_gene: TRBJ1-3
abundance: many
d_gene: .
v_gene: TRBV27
CDR3aa: CASSLGAGNTIYF
CDR3nt: TGTGCCAGCAGTTTAGGAGCGGGAAACACCATATATTTT

j_gene: TRBJ2-7
abundance: .
d_gene: .
v_gene: TRBV20-1
CDR3aa: CSAEPLEQYF
CDR3nt: TGCAGTGCTGAGCCTTTGGAGCAGTACTTC

j_gene: TRBJ2-3
abundance: .
d_gene: TRBD2
v_gene: TRBV5-6
CDR3aa: CASSLTSGARTDTQYF
CDR3nt: TGTGCCAGCAGCTTGACTAGCGGGGCGAGGACAGATACGCAGTATTTT

j_gene: TRBJ2-5
abundance: many
d_gene: .
v_gene: TRBV2
CDR3aa: CASRPGLASSRAQYF
CDR3nt: TGTGCCAGCAGGCCCGGGCTAGCCTCATCAAGGGCCCAGTACTTC

j_gene: TRBJ2-3
abundance: many
d_gene: .
v_gene: TRBV6-5
CDR3aa: CASSYSRTLWGTDTQYF
CDR3nt: TGTGCCAGCAGTTACTCGAGGACTTTATGGGGCACAGATACGCAGTATTTT

j_gene: TRBJ2-1
abundance: many
d_gene: TRBD1
v_gene: TRBV11-1
CDR3aa: CASSHAWGQGNNEQFF
CDR3nt: TGTGCCAGCAGCCATGCGTGGGGACAGGGTAACAATGAGCAGTTCTTC

j_gene: TRBJ2-7
abundance: many
d_gene: .
v_gene: TRBV10-2
CDR3aa: CASSEGTYEQYF
CDR3nt: TGCGCCAGCAGTGAGGGGACCTACGAGCAGTACTTC

j_gene: TRBJ1-5
abundance: many
d_gene: .
v_gene: TRBV6-1
CDR3aa: CASTPTGINQPQHF
CDR3nt: TGTGCCAGCACCCCGACGGGAATCAATCAGCCCCAGCATTTT

j_gene: TRBJ2-3
abundance: many
d_gene: .
v_gene: TRBV7-2
CDR3aa: CASSLAVLDTQYF
CDR3nt: TGTGCCAGCAGCTTAGCAGTCCTGGATACGCAGTATTTT

j_gene: TRBJ1-1
abundance: many
d_gene: TRBD1
v_gene: TRBV12-3/TRBV12-4
CDR3aa: CASSFYRGGEAFF
CDR3nt: TGTGCCAGCAGTTTCTACAGGGGAGGCGAAGCTTTCTTT

j_gene: TRBJ1-2
abundance: .
d_gene: TRBD1
v_gene: TRBV6-6
CDR3aa: CASRIQGAPLEDGYTF
CDR3nt: TGTGCCAGCAGAATACAGGGGGCCCCCTTGGAGGATGGCTACACCTTC

j_gene: TRBJ2-3
abundance: many
d_gene: .
v_gene: TRBV7-2
CDR3aa: CASSLTGTDTQYF
CDR3nt: TGTGCCAGCAGCTTGACAGGCACAGATACGCAGTATTTT

j_gene: TRBJ1-1
abundance: .
d_gene: TRBD1
v_gene: TRBV7-9
CDR3aa: CASSSRGLNTEAFF
CDR3nt: TGTGCCAGCAGTTCCAGGGGGCTGAACACTGAAGCTTTCTTT

j_gene: TRBJ2-6
abundance: many
d_gene: .
v_gene: TRBV2
CDR3aa: CASRSLQGLSSGANVLTF
CDR3nt: TGTGCCAGCAGATCATTACAGGGTTTAAGCTCTGGGGCCAACGTCCTGACTTTC

j_gene: TRBJ1-1
abundance: many
d_gene: TRBD1
v_gene: TRBV5-1
CDR3aa: CASSSGTGVAEAFF
CDR3nt: TGCGCCAGCAGCTCCGGGACAGGGGTTGCTGAAGCTTTCTTT

j_gene: TRBJ1-1
abundance: many
d_gene: .
v_gene: TRBV11-2
CDR3aa: CASSLGMNTEAFF
CDR3nt: TGTGCCAGCAGCTTGGGGATGAACACTGAAGCTTTCTTT